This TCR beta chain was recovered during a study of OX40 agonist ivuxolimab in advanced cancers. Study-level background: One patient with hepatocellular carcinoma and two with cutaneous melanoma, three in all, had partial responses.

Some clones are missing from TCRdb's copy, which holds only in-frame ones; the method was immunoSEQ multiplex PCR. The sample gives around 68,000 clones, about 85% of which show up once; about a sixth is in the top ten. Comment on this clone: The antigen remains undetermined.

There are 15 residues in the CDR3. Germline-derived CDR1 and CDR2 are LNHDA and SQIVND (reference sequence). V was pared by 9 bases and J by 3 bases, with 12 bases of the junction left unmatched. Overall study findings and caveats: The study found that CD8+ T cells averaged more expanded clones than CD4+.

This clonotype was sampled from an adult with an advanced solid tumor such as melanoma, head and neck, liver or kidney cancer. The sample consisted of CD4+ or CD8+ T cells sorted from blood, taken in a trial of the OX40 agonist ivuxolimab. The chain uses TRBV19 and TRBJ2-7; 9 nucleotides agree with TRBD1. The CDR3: CASQRTPGQGYEQYF. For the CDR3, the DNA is TGTGCCAGCCAGCGAACACCGGGACAGGGCTACGAGCAGTACTTC.